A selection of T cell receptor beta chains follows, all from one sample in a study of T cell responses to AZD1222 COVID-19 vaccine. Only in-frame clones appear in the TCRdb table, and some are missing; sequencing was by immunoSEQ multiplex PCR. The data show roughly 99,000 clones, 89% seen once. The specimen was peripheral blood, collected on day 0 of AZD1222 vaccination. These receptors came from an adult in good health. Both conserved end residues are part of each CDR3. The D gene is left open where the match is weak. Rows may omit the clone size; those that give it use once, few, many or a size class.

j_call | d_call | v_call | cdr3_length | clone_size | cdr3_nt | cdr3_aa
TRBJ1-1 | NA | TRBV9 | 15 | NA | TGTGCCAGCAGCGGGAACTTCGGGTTGAACACTGAAGCTTTCTTT | CASSGNFGLNTEAFF
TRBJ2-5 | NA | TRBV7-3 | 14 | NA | TGTGCCAGCAGCACCTCAGCCGTCCAAGAGACCCAGTACTTC | CASSTSAVQETQYF
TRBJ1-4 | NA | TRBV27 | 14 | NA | TGTGCCAGCAGTTTGCAGGCTGTAAATGAAAAACTGTTTTTT | CASSLQAVNEKLFF
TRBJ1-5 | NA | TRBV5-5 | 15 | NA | TGTGCCAGCAGCTTGGTCCCCGTAGATGGTCAGCCCCAGCATTTT | CASSLVPVDGQPQHF
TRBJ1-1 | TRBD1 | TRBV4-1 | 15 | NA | TGCGCCAGCAGCCAAGGACAGGGGCGACACACTGAAGCTTTCTTT | CASSQGQGRHTEAFF
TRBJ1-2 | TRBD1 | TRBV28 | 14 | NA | TGTGCCAGCAGTTCCGGGACAGGGCTGTATGGCTACACCTTC | CASSSGTGLYGYTF
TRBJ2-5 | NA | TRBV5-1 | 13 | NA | TGCGCCAGCAGCAGGGGTTTCCAAGAGACCCAGTACTTC | CASSRGFQETQYF
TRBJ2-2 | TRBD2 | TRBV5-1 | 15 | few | TGCGCCAGCAGCCCGACTAGCGGGAGGGACGGGGAGCTGTTTTTT | CASSPTSGRDGELFF
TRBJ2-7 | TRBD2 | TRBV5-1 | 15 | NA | TGCGCCAGCAGCTGGGGACTAGCGGGCTCCTACGAGCAGTACTTC | CASSWGLAGSYEQYF
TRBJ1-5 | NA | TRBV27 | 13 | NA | TGTGCCAGCAGTAAGGACGGAGGTCAGCCCCAGCATTTT | CASSKDGGQPQHF
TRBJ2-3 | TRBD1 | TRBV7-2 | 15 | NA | TGTGCCAGCAGCTTTAGGGACAGGACTTCAGATACGCAGTATTTT | CASSFRDRTSDTQYF
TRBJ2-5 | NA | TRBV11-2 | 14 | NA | TGTGCCAGCAGTCGACCAACTAGCACGGAGACCCAGTACTTC | CASSRPTSTETQYF
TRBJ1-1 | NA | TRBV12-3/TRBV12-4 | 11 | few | TGTGCCAGCAGGAACCAGGGGAAAGCTTTCTTT | CASRNQGKAFF
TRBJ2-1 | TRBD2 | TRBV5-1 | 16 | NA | TGCGCCAGCAGCTTGGCCTTAGCGGGAGGTTACAATGAGCAGTTCTTC | CASSLALAGGYNEQFF
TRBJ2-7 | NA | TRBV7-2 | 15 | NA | TGTGCCAGCAGCTTGGCGTTGGACGTCCGCTACGAGCAGTACTTC | CASSLALDVRYEQYF
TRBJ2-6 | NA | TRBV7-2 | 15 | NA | TGTGCCAGCAGCTTTGTTCTTTCTGGGGCCAACGTCCTGACTTTC | CASSFVLSGANVLTF
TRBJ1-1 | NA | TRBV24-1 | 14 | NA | TGTGCCACCAGTGGGACAGTGGGGAACACTGAAGCTTTCTTT | CATSGTVGNTEAFF
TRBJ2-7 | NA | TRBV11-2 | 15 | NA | TGTGCCAGCAGCTCCTCACCCAGGGGAATTCTCGAGCAGTACTTC | CASSSSPRGILEQYF
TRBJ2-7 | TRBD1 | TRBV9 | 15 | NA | TGTGCCAGCAGCGGCCACGACAGGGGATCCTACGAGCAGTACTTC | CASSGHDRGSYEQYF
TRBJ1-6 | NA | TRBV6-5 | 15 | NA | TGTGCCAGCAGTCCATCCCGGGACAAGAATTCACCCCTCCACTTT | CASSPSRDKNSPLHF
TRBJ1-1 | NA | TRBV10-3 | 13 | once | TGTGCCATAAAAGACAGGCTGAACACTGAAGCTTTCTTT | CAIKDRLNTEAFF
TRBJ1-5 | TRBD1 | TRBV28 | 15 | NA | TGTGCCAGCATGCTCCGGACAGGGATATCTCAGCCCCAGCATTTT | CASMLRTGISQPQHF
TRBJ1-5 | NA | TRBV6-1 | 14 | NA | TGTGCCAGCAGTGAAGCCGTTTACAATCAGCCCCAGCATTTT | CASSEAVYNQPQHF
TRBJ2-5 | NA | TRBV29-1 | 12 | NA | TGCAGCGTTGGTAGGGCCGGGGAGACCCAGTACTTC | CSVGRAGETQYF
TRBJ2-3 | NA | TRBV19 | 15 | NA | TGTGCCAGTAGTAGTCAGGGGACTGGCACAGATACGCAGTATTTT | CASSSQGTGTDTQYF
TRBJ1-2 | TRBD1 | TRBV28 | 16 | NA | TGTGCCAGCAGTTTATATGGACAGGGACATCGAGGTGGCTACACCTTC | CASSLYGQGHRGGYTF